A selection of T cell receptor beta chains follows, all from one sample in a study of response to subunit inactivated influenza vaccine. TCRdb redid the calling of the RT-PCR reads with MiXCR, one entry per CDR3 protein. The data hold approximately 730,000 distinct CDR3 sequences, with approximately 15% observed a single time. The sample consisted of PBMCs from blood, taken about 14 days before vaccination. The origin of the receptors is a man aged 45-65 years who received an inactivated influenza vaccine. The conserved cysteine and the conserved F or W are not part of the CDR3 here. Only some rows state a clone size, as once, few, many or a class for expanded clones.

CDR3 protein: ASSFGDRGLDEQY
V gene: TRBV12-3/TRBV12-4
J gene: TRBJ2-7
clone size: many

CDR3 protein: ASSSPGLAGAETQY
V gene: TRBV12-3/TRBV12-4
J gene: TRBJ2-5
clone size: NA

CDR3 protein: AWSRDRGYEQY
V gene: TRBV30
J gene: TRBJ2-7
clone size: NA

CDR3 protein: ASSPTGLAGEGEQY
V gene: TRBV5-4
J gene: TRBJ2-7
clone size: NA

CDR3 protein: ASRPGLGDEKLF
V gene: TRBV5-1
J gene: TRBJ1-4
clone size: many

CDR3 protein: ASSYTGIEAF
V gene: TRBV7-9
J gene: TRBJ1-1
clone size: few

CDR3 protein: ASSLGANSGNTIY
V gene: TRBV12-3/TRBV12-4
J gene: TRBJ1-3
clone size: many

CDR3 protein: SVVGRTRMSSYNEQF
V gene: TRBV29-1
J gene: TRBJ2-1
clone size: many

CDR3 protein: ASSVGERKNEQF
V gene: TRBV9
J gene: TRBJ2-1
clone size: few

CDR3 protein: ASSYASGYNEQF
V gene: TRBV6-2/TRBV6-3
J gene: TRBJ2-1
clone size: few

CDR3 protein: SADPVYTEAF
V gene: TRBV20-1
J gene: TRBJ1-1
clone size: NA

CDR3 protein: ARRTVTDTQY
V gene: TRBV18
J gene: TRBJ2-3
clone size: few

CDR3 protein: ASSQEFGDQETQY
V gene: TRBV4-1
J gene: TRBJ2-5
clone size: NA

CDR3 protein: ASSGAGVPDTQY
V gene: TRBV7-2
J gene: TRBJ2-3
clone size: NA

CDR3 protein: ASSFFGSSYNSPLH
V gene: TRBV11-3
J gene: TRBJ1-6
clone size: NA

CDR3 protein: SGFTGAGDTQY
V gene: TRBV29-1
J gene: TRBJ2-3
clone size: NA